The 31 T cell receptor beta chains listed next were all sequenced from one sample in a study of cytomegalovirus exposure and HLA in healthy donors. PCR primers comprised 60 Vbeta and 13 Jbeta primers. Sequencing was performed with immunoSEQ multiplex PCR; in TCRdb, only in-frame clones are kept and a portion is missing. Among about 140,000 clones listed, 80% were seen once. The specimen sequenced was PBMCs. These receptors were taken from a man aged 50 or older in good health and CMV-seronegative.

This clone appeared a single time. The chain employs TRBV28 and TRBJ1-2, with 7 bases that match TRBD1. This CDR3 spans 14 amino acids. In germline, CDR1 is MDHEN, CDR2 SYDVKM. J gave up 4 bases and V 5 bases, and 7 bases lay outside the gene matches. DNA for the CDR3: TGTGCCAGCAGTGTAGCCGGGACAGCCTATGGCTACACCTTC. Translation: CASSVAGTAYGYTF.

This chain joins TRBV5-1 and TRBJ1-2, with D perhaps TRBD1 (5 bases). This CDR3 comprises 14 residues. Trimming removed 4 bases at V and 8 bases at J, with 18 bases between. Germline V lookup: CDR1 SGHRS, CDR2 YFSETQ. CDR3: CASSLPTEFRGYTF. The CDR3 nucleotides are TGCGCCAGCAGCCTACCGACAGAGTTCAGGGGCTACACCTTC.

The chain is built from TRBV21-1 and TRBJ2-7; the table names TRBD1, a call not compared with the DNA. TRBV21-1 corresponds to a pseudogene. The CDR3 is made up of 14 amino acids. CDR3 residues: CASIRDISSYEQYF. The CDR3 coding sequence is TGTGCCAGCATCAGAGACATTTCCTCCTACGAGCAGTACTTC.

The CDR3 bases are TGCAGCGTTTCCGGGACAGGGAGCTACAATGAGCAGTTCTTC. It yields the protein CSVSGTGSYNEQFF. This chain uses TRBV29-1 with TRBJ2-1, with 9 bases lining up with TRBD1. The trim removed 5 bases at V and 3 bases at J, leaving 5 bases unmatched. Per germline, CDR1 SQVTM and CDR2 ANQGSEA. The CDR3 consists of 14 residues.

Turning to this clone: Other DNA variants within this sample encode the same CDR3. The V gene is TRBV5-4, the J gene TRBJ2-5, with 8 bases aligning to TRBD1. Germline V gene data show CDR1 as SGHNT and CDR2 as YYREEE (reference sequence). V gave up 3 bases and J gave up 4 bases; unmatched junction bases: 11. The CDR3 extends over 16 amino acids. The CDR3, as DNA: TGTGCCAGCAGCTCCACACCTGGACAGGGTAGAGAGACCCAGTACTTC. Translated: CASSSTPGQGRETQYF.

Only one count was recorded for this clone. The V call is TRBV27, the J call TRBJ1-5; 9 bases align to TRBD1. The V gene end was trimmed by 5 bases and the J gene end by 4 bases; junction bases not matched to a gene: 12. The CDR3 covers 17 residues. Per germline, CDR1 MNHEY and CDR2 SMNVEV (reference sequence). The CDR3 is CASSDLPGQGINQPQHF. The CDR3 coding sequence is TGTGCCAGCAGTGATTTGCCGGGACAGGGAATTAATCAGCCCCAGCATTTT.

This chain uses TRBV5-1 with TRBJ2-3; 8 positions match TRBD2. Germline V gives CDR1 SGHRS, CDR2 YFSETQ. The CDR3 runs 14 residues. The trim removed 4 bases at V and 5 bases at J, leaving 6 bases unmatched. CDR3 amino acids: CASSREGVGDTQYF. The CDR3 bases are TGCGCCAGCAGCCGGGAGGGGGTAGGAGATACGCAGTATTTT. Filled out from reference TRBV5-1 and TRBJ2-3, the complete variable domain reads KAGVTQTPRYLIKTRGQQVTLSCSPISGHRSVSWYQQTPGQGLQFLFEYFSETQRNKGNFPGRFSGRQFSNSRSEMNVSTLELGDSALYLCASSREGVGDTQYFGPGTRLTVL.

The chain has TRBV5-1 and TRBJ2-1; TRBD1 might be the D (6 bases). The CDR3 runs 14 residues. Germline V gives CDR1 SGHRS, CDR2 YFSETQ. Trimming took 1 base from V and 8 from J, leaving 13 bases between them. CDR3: CASSLSSGVHEQFF. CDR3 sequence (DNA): TGCGCCAGCAGCTTGTCCTCAGGGGTACATGAGCAGTTCTTC.

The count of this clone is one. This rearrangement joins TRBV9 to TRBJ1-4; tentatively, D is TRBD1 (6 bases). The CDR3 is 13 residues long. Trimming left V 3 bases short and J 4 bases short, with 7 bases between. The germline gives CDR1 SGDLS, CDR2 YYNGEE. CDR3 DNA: TGTGCCAGCAGCGCAGGGGTTAATGAAAAACTGTTTTTT. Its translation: CASSAGVNEKLFF.

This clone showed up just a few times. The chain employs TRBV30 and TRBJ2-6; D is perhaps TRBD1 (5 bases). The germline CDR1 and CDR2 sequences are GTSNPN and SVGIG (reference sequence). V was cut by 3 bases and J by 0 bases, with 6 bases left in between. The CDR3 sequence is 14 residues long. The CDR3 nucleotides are TGTGCCTGGAGGACAGCCTCTGGGGCCAACGTCCTGACTTTC. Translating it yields CAWRTASGANVLTF.

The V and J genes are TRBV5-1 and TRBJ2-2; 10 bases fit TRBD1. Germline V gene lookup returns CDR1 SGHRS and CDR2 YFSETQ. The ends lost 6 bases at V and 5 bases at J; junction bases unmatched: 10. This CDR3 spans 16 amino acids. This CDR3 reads CASTTQGQGGTGELFF. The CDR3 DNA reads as TGCGCCAGCACCACACAAGGACAGGGGGGTACCGGGGAGCTGTTTTTT. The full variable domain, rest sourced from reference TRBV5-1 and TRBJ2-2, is KAGVTQTPRYLIKTRGQQVTLSCSPISGHRSVSWYQQTPGQGLQFLFEYFSETQRNKGNFPGRFSGRQFSNSRSEMNVSTLELGDSALYLCASTTQGQGGTGELFFGEGSRLTVL.

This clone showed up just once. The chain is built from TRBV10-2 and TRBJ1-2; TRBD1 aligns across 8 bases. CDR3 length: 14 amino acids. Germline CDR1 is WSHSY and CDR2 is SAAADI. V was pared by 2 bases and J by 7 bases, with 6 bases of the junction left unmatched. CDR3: CASSETAGGSGYTF. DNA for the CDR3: TGCGCCAGCAGTGAGACGGCAGGGGGCTCTGGCTACACCTTC.

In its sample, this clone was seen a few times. For the CDR3, the DNA is TGTGCCAGCAGTAAACAGGAAGGCACCGAGCAGTACTTC. It is translated as CASSKQEGTEQYF. V usage is TRBV7-3 and J usage is TRBJ2-7; maybe TRBD1 (5 bases). The CDR3 runs to 13 residues. Germline assignment: CDR1 SGHTA and CDR2 FQGTGA. The V end lost 6 bases, the J end lost 6 bases, and 15 bases lay between the germline ends. The variable domain in full, completed from reference TRBV7-3 and TRBJ2-7, reads GAGVSQTPSNKVTEKGKYVELRCDPISGHTALYWYRQSLGQGPEFLIYFQGTGAADDSGLPNDRFFAVRPEGSVSTLKIQRTERGDSAVYLCASSKQEGTEQYFGPGTRLTVT.

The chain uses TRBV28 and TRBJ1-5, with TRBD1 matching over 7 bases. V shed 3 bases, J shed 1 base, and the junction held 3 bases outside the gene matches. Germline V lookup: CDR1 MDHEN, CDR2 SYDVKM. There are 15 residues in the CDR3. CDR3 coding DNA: TGTGCCAGCAGTTTTACAGGGGTAAGCAATCAGCCCCAGCATTTT. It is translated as CASSFTGVSNQPQHF.

DNA for the CDR3: TGTGCCAGCAGTTACTCGTCTTTGAGCGGAAATTCACCCCTCCACTTT. Its protein product is CASSYSSLSGNSPLHF. The chain uses TRBV6-5 and TRBJ1-6; D gene ambiguous. The CDR3 extends over 16 amino acids. Trimming shortened V by 0 bases and J by 7 bases, and 13 bases separated the two germline ends. Germline V gene sequence: CDR1 MNHEY, CDR2 SVGAGI.

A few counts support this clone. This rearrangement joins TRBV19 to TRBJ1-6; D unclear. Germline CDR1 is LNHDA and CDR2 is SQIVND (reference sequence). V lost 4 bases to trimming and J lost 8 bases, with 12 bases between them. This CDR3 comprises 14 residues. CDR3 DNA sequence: TGTGCCAGTAGTACCACGAGCCCGTATTCACCCCTCCACTTT. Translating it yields CASSTTSPYSPLHF.

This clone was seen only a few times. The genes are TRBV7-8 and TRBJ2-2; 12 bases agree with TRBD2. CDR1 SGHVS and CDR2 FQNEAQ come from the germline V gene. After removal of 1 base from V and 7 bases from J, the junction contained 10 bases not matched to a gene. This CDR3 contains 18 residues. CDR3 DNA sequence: TGTGCCAGCAGCTTAGAAAGACTAGCGGGGGAAGTTGTCGGGGAGCTGTTTTTT. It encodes CASSLERLAGEVVGELFF. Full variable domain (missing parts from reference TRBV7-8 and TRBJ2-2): GAGVSQSPRYKVAKRGQDVALRCDPISGHVSLFWYQQALGQGPEFLTYFQNEAQLDKSGLPSDRFFAERPEGSVSTLKIQRTQQEDSAVYLCASSLERLAGEVVGELFFGEGSRLTVL.

CDR3 amino acids: CASSQPGGGSYEQYF. The DNA for the CDR3 is TGTGCCAGCAGCCAACCCGGGGGGGGAAGCTACGAGCAGTACTTC. This chain joins TRBV4-2 and TRBJ2-7, with 8 bases matching TRBD2. V lost 2 bases and J lost 3; bases outside the gene matches: 6. Germline V gene sequence: CDR1 LGHNA, CDR2 YNFKEQ. The CDR3 length is 15 residues.

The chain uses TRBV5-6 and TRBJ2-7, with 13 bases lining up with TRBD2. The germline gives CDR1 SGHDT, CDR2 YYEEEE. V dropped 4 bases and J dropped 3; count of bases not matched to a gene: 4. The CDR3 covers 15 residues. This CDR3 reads CASSLGLAGLYEQYF. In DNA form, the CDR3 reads TGTGCCAGCAGCCTGGGACTAGCGGGGCTCTACGAGCAGTACTTC.

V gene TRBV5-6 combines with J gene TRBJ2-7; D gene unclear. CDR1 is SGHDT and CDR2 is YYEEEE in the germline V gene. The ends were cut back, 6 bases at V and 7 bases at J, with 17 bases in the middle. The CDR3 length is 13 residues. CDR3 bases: TGTGCCAGCACCGATACGCGTGGTGAGGAGCAGTACTTC. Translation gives CASTDTRGEEQYF.

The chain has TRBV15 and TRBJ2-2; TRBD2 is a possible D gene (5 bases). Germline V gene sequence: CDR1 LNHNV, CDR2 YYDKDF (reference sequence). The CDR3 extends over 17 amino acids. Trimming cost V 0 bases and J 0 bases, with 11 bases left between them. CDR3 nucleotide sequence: TGTGCCACCAGCAGAGATCCCCCAGCGGCGAACACCGGGGAGCTGTTTTTT. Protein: CATSRDPPAANTGELFF.

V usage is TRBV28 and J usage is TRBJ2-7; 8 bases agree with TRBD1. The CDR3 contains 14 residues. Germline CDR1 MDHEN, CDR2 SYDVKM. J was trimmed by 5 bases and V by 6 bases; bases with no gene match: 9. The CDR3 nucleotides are TGTGCCAGCAGCCCTCCGGACAGGGTTAACGAGCAGTACTTC. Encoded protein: CASSPPDRVNEQYF.

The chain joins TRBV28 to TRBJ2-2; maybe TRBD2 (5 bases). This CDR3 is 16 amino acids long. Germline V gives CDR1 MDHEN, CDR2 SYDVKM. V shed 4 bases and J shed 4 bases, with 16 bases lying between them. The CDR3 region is CASSYPHGKVTGELFF. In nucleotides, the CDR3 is TGTGCCAGCAGTTACCCGCACGGGAAGGTCACCGGGGAGCTGTTTTTT.

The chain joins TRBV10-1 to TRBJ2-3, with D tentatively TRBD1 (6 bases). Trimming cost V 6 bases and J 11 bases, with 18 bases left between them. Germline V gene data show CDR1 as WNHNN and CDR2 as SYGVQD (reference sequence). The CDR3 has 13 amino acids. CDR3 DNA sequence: TGCGCCAGCAGCCAAGACAGGCCAATGGAGCAGTATTTT. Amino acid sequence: CASSQDRPMEQYF.

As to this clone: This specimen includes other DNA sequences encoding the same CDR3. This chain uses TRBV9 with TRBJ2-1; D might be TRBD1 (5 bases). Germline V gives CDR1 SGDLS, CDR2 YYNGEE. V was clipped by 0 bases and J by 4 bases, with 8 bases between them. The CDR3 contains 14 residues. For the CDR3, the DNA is TGTGCCAGCAGCGTAGGACAGAGTTACAATGAGCAGTTCTTC. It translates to CASSVGQSYNEQFF. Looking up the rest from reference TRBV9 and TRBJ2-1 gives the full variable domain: DSGVTQTPKHLITATGQRVTLRCSPRSGDLSVYWYQQSLDQGLQFLIQYYNGEERAKGNILERFSAQQFPDLHSELNLSSLELGDSALYFCASSVGQSYNEQFFGPGTRLTVL.

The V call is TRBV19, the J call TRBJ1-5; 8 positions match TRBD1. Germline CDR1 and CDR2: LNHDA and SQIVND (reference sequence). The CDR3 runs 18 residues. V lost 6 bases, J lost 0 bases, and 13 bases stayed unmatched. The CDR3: CASRPVPGQDYSNQPQHF. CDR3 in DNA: TGTGCCAGTAGACCAGTCCCGGGACAGGATTATAGCAATCAGCCCCAGCATTTT.

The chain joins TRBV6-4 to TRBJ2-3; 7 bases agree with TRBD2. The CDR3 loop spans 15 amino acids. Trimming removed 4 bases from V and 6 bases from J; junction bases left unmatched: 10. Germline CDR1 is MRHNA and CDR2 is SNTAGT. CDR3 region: CASSAGGRAGDTQYF. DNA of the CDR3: TGTGCCAGCAGTGCCGGAGGGAGGGCCGGGGATACGCAGTATTTT.

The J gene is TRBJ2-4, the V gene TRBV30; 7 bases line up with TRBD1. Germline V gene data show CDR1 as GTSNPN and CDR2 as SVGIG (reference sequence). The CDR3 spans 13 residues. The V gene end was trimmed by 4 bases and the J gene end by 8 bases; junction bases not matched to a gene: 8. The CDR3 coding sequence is TGTGCCTGGACCCTGCCCCAGGGGGACATTCAGTACTTC. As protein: CAWTLPQGDIQYF.

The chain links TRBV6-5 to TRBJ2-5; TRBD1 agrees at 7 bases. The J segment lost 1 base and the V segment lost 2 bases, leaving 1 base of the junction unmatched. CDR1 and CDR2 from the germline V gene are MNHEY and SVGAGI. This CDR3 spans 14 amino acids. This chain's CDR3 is CASSYTGAQETQYF. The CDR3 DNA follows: TGTGCCAGCAGTTACACAGGGGCCCAAGAGACCCAGTACTTC.

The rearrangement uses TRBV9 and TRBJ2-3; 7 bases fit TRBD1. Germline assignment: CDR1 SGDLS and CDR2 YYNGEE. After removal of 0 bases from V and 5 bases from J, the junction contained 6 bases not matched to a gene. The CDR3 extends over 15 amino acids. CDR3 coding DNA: TGTGCCAGCAGCGTAGGTCCAGGGGGTGTAGATACGCAGTATTTT. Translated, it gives CASSVGPGGVDTQYF.

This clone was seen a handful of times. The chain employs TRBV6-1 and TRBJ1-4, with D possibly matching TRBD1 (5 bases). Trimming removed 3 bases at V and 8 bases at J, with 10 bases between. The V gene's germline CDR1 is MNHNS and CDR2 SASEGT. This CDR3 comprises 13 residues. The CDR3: CASSEGGEEKLFF. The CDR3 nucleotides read TGTGCCAGCAGTGAGGGGGGAGAAGAAAAACTGTTTTTT.